Presented here are 28 T cell receptor beta chains from one specimen sequenced in a study of blood T cell repertoires in COVID-19. Generated by immunoSEQ multiplex PCR, the TCRdb table keeps only in-frame clones and is missing some. The data contain roughly 180,000 clones, 70% to 90% of them singletons. Sequences were obtained from peripheral blood. These receptors originate from a man aged 80 or over with COVID-19, enrolled during active disease.

The CDR3 DNA reads as TGTGCCAGTATCCCCGGGACACTTAGCAATCAGCCCCAGCATTTT. Its protein product is CASIPGTLSNQPQHF. The rearrangement joins TRBV19 to TRBJ1-5; weak D call: TRBD1 (6 bases). The CDR3 totals 15 residues. The V gene lost 7 bases and the J gene lost 0 bases, with 13 bases spanning the gap. In germline, CDR1 is LNHDA, CDR2 SQIVND (reference sequence). Using reference TRBV19 and TRBJ1-5 for the parts outside the CDR3, the full variable domain is DGGITQSPKYLFRKEGQNVTLSCEQNLNHDAMYWYRQDPGQGLRLIYYSQIVNDFQKGDIAEGYSVSREKKESFPLTVTSAQKNPTAFYLCASIPGTLSNQPQHFGDGTRLSIL.

The rearrangement joins TRBV6-1 to TRBJ1-5; D is undetermined. The V gene lost 2 bases and the J gene lost 5 bases, with 7 bases spanning the gap. Germline V gives CDR1 MNHNS, CDR2 SASEGT. CDR3 length equals 13 residues. The CDR3 coding sequence is TGTGCCAGCAGTGAAAGTAACTATCAGCCCCAGCATTTT. Amino acids: CASSESNYQPQHF.

The chain uses TRBV18 and TRBJ2-5; 7 bases map to TRBD1. V was pared by 3 bases and J by 5 bases, with 9 bases of the junction left unmatched. From germline, CDR1 is KGHSH and CDR2 LQKENI. This CDR3 contains 15 residues. CDR3 sequence reads: CASSPTQGSGETQYF. For the CDR3, the DNA is TGTGCCAGCTCACCCACACAGGGGTCGGGTGAGACCCAGTACTTC.

This clone was seen only once. The chain uses TRBV3-1 (or the pseudogene TRBV3-2) and TRBJ2-5, with 14 bases fitting TRBD2. Unmatched junction bases numbered 7, after V lost 0 bases and J lost 4 bases. The CDR3 loop spans 18 amino acids. Germline CDR1 is LGHDT and CDR2 is YNNKEL (reference sequence). In DNA form, the CDR3 reads TGTGCCAGCAGCCAAGATTTCGGGACTAGCGGGGGAGTAGAGACCCAGTACTTC. Translation: CASSQDFGTSGGVETQYF.

The V and J genes are TRBV7-8 and TRBJ2-5; the D gene is possibly TRBD1 (7 bases). The germline V and J ends were trimmed by 3 bases and 7 bases, with 18 bases remaining between them. This CDR3 spans 15 amino acids. Per germline, CDR1 SGHVS and CDR2 FQNEAQ. CDR3 sequence (DNA): TGTGCCAGCAGCTTTCAGTTATCCCAGGGGGGGACCCAGTACTTC. This gives the protein CASSFQLSQGGTQYF.

The chain links TRBV28 to TRBJ2-2; D is unclear. V was shortened by 6 bases and J by 5 bases, with 10 bases between the two germline ends. This CDR3 region has 13 residues. The V gene's germline CDR1 is MDHEN and CDR2 SYDVKM. DNA of the CDR3: TGTGCCAGCAGCCAAGGAGTGACCGGGGAGCTGTTTTTT. Its protein is CASSQGVTGELFF.

The V gene is TRBV6-5, the J gene TRBJ1-4; no clear D gene. CDR1 MNHEY and CDR2 SVGAGI come from the germline V gene. This CDR3 has 14 residues. Deletions cut 0 bases from V and 8 bases from J, with 10 bases between. CDR3 protein: CASSYSSGIEKLFF. CDR3 sequence (DNA): TGTGCCAGCAGTTACTCGTCAGGAATCGAAAAACTGTTTTTT.

As concerns this clone: Sequence at one end of the junction differs from germline and may be a read error. The J gene is TRBJ1-2, the V gene TRBV11-2; 12 bases match TRBD1. Germline V gives CDR1 SGHAT, CDR2 FQNNGV. The CDR3 sequence is 12 residues long. The CDR3 DNA reads as TGTGCCAGCAGCTATGGGACAGGGGGCAGGGCCTTC. It codes for CASSYGTGGRAF.

The chain employs TRBV5-1 and TRBJ1-6; no reliable D call. V lost 1 base to trimming and J lost 8 bases, with 7 bases between them. Germline V CDR1 and CDR2: SGHRS, YFSETQ. CDR3 length: 13 amino acids. CDR3 residues: CASSLFGDSPLHF. The CDR3 DNA reads TGCGCCAGCAGCTTGTTCGGGGATTCACCCCTCCACTTT. Complete variable domain (other parts from reference TRBV5-1 and TRBJ1-6): KAGVTQTPRYLIKTRGQQVTLSCSPISGHRSVSWYQQTPGQGLQFLFEYFSETQRNKGNFPGRFSGRQFSNSRSEMNVSTLELGDSALYLCASSLFGDSPLHFGNGTRLTVT.

The chain combines TRBV19 with TRBJ1-2; 7 positions match TRBD1. V trimming: 5 bases; J trimming: 2 bases; junction bases outside the gene matches: 11. Looked up from germline, CDR1 is LNHDA and CDR2 is SQIVND (reference sequence). The CDR3 is made up of 16 amino acids. The CDR3 loop is CASSLGQAAQNYGYTF. The CDR3 DNA reads TGTGCCAGTAGTCTTGGACAGGCAGCGCAGAACTATGGCTACACCTTC.

CDR3 residues: CASSPRTGHDAGDYGYTF. The CDR3 nucleotides are TGTGCCAGCTCACCACGGACGGGACACGATGCCGGGGACTATGGCTACACCTTC. The chain employs TRBV18 and TRBJ1-2, with a weak D call TRBD1 (6 bases). Germline CDR1 reads KGHSH; CDR2 reads LQKENI. V was cut by 1 base and J by 3 bases, with 21 bases left in between. The CDR3 covers 18 residues.

J is TRBJ2-2 and V is TRBV12-3 or TRBV12-4; unclear D gene. Trimming cost V 2 bases and J 10 bases, with 5 bases left between them. The CDR3 contains 11 residues. The CDR3 here is CASSLPQELFF. The CDR3 coding sequence is TGTGCCAGCAGTTTACCCCAGGAGCTGTTTTTT.

J is TRBJ1-1 and V is TRBV6-1, with TRBD1 as a possible D gene (5 bases). CDR3 length: 14 residues. Germline V gives CDR1 MNHNS, CDR2 SASEGT. Trimming removed 1 base at V and 5 bases at J, with 11 bases between. This CDR3 is CASSEEGLITEAFF. Here the CDR3 DNA reads TGTGCCAGCAGTGAAGAGGGACTGATAACTGAAGCTTTCTTT.

The V call is TRBV28, the J call TRBJ2-7; D is uncertain. The CDR3 loop spans 11 amino acids. Germline V gene lookup returns CDR1 MDHEN and CDR2 SYDVKM. V was cut by 2 bases and J by 4 bases, with 3 bases left in between. CDR3 bases: TGTGCCAGCAGTTTACAGTACGAGCAGTACTTC. Protein sequence: CASSLQYEQYF.

The CDR3 nucleotides read TGCAGCGTCAGGGGACGGAACACTGAAGCTTTCTTT. Amino acids: CSVRGRNTEAFF. This chain links TRBV29-1 with TRBJ1-1; a possible D gene is TRBD1 (6 bases). Trimming took off 6 bases at V and 1 base at J, with 9 bases between the two ends. Germline loops: CDR1 SQVTM, CDR2 ANQGSEA. This CDR3 spans 12 amino acids.

The V gene is TRBV18, the J gene TRBJ2-7, with 8 bases aligning to TRBD1. Looked up from germline, CDR1 is KGHSH and CDR2 is LQKENI. The CDR3 runs 15 residues. V lost 3 bases, J lost 5 bases, and 9 bases stayed unmatched. The chain's CDR3 is CASSPLGQVINEQYF. The CDR3 bases are TGTGCCAGCTCACCCCTGGGACAGGTCATCAACGAGCAGTACTTC.

The rearrangement uses TRBV7-3 and TRBJ2-2, with D unresolved. The length of the CDR3 is 13 residues. Germline CDR1 reads SGHTA; CDR2 reads FQGTGA. Trimming stripped 5 bases from V and 2 bases from J, with 6 bases between. CDR3 residues: CASSAPNTGELFF. CDR3 sequence (DNA): TGTGCCAGCAGCGCGCCCAACACCGGGGAGCTGTTTTTT. The complete variable domain, with remaining parts taken from reference TRBV7-3 and TRBJ2-2, reads GAGVSQTPSNKVTEKGKYVELRCDPISGHTALYWYRQSLGQGPEFLIYFQGTGAADDSGLPNDRFFAVRPEGSVSTLKIQRTERGDSAVYLCASSAPNTGELFFGEGSRLTVL.

This sequence joins TRBV19 and TRBJ1-6; no reliable D call. The CDR3 has 13 residues. The germline V gene encodes CDR1 LNHDA and CDR2 SQIVND (reference sequence). The V gene lost 6 bases and the J gene lost 4 bases, with 7 bases spanning the gap. The CDR3 reads CASSAGYNSPLHF. The CDR3 bases are TGTGCCAGTAGCGCGGGATATAATTCACCCCTCCACTTT.

The J gene is TRBJ1-2, the V gene TRBV27, with TRBD1 identical over 7 bases. The CDR3 length is 15 residues. Germline CDR1 reads MNHEY; CDR2 reads SMNVEV (reference sequence). With 3 bases clipped from V and 4 bases from J, the junction kept 8 bases outside the gene matches. The CDR3 is CASSFLGQMSYGYTF. The CDR3 nucleotides read TGTGCCAGCAGTTTCCTGGGACAGATGAGCTATGGCTACACCTTC.

The chain joins TRBV25-1 to TRBJ2-5; D gene uncertain. V was trimmed by 1 base and J by 4 bases, leaving 10 bases between them. Germline V CDR1 and CDR2: MGHDK, SYGVNS. This CDR3 contains 14 residues. The CDR3 nucleotides are TGTGCCAGCAGTGAATCCCTAAGACTAGAGACCCAGTACTTC. Translation gives CASSESLRLETQYF.

The chain carries TRBV5-5 and TRBJ1-2; the D gene is possibly TRBD1 (6 bases). There are 13 residues in the CDR3. Trimming stripped 5 bases from V and 5 bases from J, with 13 bases between. The germline V gene has CDR1 SGHKS and CDR2 YYEKEE (reference sequence). The CDR3 DNA follows: TGTGCCAGCAGTACAGGGCTAATATATGGCTACACCTTC. Protein product: CASSTGLIYGYTF.

The gene calls are TRBV6-5 and TRBJ2-3; perhaps TRBD1 as D (5 bases). In germline, CDR1 is MNHEY, CDR2 SVGAGI. This CDR3 region has 14 residues. V gave up 6 bases and J gave up 0 bases, with 10 bases separating them. The CDR3 sequence is CASRRTPSTDTQYF. In nucleotides, the CDR3 is TGTGCCAGCAGGCGGACACCTAGCACAGATACGCAGTATTTT.

V usage is TRBV11-2 and J usage is TRBJ2-3; a weak D match, TRBD1 (5 bases). Germline loops: CDR1 SGHAT, CDR2 FQNNGV. Deletions cut 6 bases from V and 6 bases from J, with 10 bases between. The CDR3 loop spans 12 amino acids. This CDR3 reads CASSSRVDTQYF. The CDR3 coding sequence is TGTGCCAGCAGTTCCAGGGTGGATACGCAGTATTTT.

J is TRBJ1-1 and V is TRBV5-1; 9 positions match TRBD1. Germline V gene lookup returns CDR1 SGHRS and CDR2 YFSETQ. This CDR3 has 13 amino acids. Trimming at V came to 4 bases and at J to 5 bases, leaving 3 bases not matched to a gene. The CDR3 coding sequence is TGCGCCAGCAGCCCACAGGGGGCGACTGAAGCTTTCTTT. This translates into CASSPQGATEAFF.

The chain recombines TRBV10-3 with TRBJ2-1; 9 bases fit TRBD1. Unmatched junction bases numbered 5, after V lost 6 bases and J lost 5 bases. Germline V CDR1 and CDR2: ENHRY, SYGVKD. The CDR3 has 14 residues. DNA for the CDR3: TGTGCCATCAGGGCCGGGACAGGGAACAATGAGCAGTTCTTC. It translates to CAIRAGTGNNEQFF.

This chain uses TRBV20-1 with TRBJ2-2, with D hard to call. This CDR3 has 14 amino acids. The V end was cut by 3 bases, the J end by 3 bases, with 11 bases between. The V gene's germline CDR1 is DFQATT and CDR2 SNEGSKA (reference sequence). CDR3 sequence: CSASGGPDTGELFF. CDR3 nucleotide sequence: TGCAGTGCTAGTGGTGGGCCCGACACCGGGGAGCTGTTTTTT.

The chain recombines TRBV4-2 with TRBJ1-3; 12 bases match TRBD1. This CDR3 region has 16 residues. The germline gives CDR1 LGHNA, CDR2 YNFKEQ. The trim removed 4 bases at V and 1 base at J, leaving 2 bases unmatched. CDR3 coding DNA: TGTGCCAGCAGCCTGGGACAGGGGGCGTCTGGAAACACCATATATTTT. This encodes CASSLGQGASGNTIYF.

The chain employs TRBV3-1 (or the pseudogene TRBV3-2) and TRBJ2-1; D is unclear. V dropped 1 base and J dropped 15 bases, with 13 bases sitting between them. Per the germline V gene, CDR1 is LGHDT and CDR2 is YNNKEL (reference sequence). This CDR3 is built from 12 residues. The CDR3 loop is CASSQGGPPGFF. CDR3 sequence (DNA): TGTGCCAGCAGCCAAGGAGGTCCGCCGGGGTTCTTC.